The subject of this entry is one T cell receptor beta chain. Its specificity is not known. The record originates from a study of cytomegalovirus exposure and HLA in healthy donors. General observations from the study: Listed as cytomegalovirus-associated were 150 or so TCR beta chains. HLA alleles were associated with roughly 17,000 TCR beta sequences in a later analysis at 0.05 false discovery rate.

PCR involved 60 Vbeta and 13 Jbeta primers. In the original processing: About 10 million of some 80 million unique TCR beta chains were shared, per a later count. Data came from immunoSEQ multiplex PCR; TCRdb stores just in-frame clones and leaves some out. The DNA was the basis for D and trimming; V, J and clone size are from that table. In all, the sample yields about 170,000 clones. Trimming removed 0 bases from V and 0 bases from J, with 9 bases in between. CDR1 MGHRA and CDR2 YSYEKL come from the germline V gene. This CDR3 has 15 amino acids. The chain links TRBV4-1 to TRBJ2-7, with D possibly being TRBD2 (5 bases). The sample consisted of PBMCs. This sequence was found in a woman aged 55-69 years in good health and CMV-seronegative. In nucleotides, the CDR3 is TGCGCCAGCAGCCAAGATGACTACAGCTCCTACGAGCAGTACTTC. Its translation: CASSQDDYSSYEQYF.